One sample yielded the 3 T cell receptor beta chains listed below, sequenced in a study of cytomegalovirus exposure and HLA in healthy donors (dated by TCRdb to between 2016 and 2019). Library prep was done by the immunoSEQ multiplex PCR assay. For the multiplex PCR, a mixture combining 60 forward primers for TCR Vbeta segments and 13 reverse primers for TCR Jbeta segments was used. In its TCRdb copy, this immuneACCESS table keeps in-frame sequences only and misses some clones. Where compared with another copy, unresolved V genes explain less than half of these, and the others have no known cause. The sample contains 200,000 to 250,000 clones, roughly 80% of them found a single time. 2.5% to 3% of the sample goes to the ten largest clones. The sample comprised PBMCs. These receptor sequences come from a man between 25 and 39 years old in good health and CMV-seronegative.

This chain links TRBV5-8 with TRBJ1-1, with D hard to call. Germline V gene data show CDR1 as SGHTS and CDR2 as YDEGEE. The V and J ends lost 3 bases and 8 bases respectively, with 11 bases between them. The CDR3 is 12 residues long. The CDR3 DNA reads as TGTGCCAGCAGCTCCGGGAGCCCCGAAGCTTTCTTT. Protein product: CASSSGSPEAFF.

The rearrangement joins TRBV7-2 to TRBJ2-2, with D perhaps matching TRBD2 (6 bases). Germline CDR1 reads SGHTA; CDR2 reads FQGNSA. V was shortened by 5 bases and J by 7 bases, with 14 bases between the two germline ends. This CDR3 is 14 amino acids long. The CDR3 is CASSRTPRDGELFF. The CDR3 bases are TGTGCCAGCAGCCGGACACCGCGGGACGGGGAGCTGTTTTTT.

The chain has TRBV29-1 and TRBJ2-5; weak D call: TRBD2 (6 bases). V was cut by 8 bases and J by 4 bases, with 26 bases left in between. Looked up from germline, CDR1 is SQVTM and CDR2 is ANQGSEA. The CDR3 runs to 16 residues. CDR3 nucleotides: TGCAGCTCAATTCGGGGGTTGGCCGTGGAGGGAGAGACCCAGTACTTC. This translates into CSSIRGLAVEGETQYF.